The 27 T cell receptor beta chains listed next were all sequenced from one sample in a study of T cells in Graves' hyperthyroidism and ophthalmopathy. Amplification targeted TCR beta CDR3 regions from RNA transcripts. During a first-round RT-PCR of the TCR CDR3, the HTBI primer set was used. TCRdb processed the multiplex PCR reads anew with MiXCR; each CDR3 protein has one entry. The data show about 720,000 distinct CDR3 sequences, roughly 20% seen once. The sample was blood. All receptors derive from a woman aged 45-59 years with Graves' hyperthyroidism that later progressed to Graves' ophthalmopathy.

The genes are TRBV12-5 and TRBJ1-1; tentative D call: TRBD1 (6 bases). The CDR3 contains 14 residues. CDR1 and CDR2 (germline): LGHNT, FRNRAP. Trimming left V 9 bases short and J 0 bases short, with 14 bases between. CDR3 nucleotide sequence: TGTGCTAGCCTCCCAGAGGGGGTGAACACTGAAGCTTTCTTT. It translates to CASLPEGVNTEAFF.

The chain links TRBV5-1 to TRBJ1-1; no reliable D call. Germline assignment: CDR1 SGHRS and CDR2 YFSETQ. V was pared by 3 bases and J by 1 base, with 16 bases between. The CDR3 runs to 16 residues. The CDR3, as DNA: TGCGCCAGCAGCTCTGAAGGGTCATCGTGGAACACTGAAGCTTTCTTT. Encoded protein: CASSSEGSSWNTEAFF.

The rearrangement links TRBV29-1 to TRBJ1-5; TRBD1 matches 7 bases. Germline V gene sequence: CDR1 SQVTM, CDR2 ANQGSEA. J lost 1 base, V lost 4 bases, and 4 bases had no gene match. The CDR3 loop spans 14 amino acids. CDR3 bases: TGCAGCGTTGTCCCACAGGGGAGCAATCAGCCCCAGCATTTT. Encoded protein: CSVVPQGSNQPQHF.

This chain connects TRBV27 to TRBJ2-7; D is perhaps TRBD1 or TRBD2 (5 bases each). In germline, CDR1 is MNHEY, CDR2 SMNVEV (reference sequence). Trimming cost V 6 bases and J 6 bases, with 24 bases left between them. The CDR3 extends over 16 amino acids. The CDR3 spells CASRALAGIGASEQYF. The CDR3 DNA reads TGTGCCAGCAGAGCCTTAGCCGGGATTGGGGCGAGCGAGCAGTACTTC.

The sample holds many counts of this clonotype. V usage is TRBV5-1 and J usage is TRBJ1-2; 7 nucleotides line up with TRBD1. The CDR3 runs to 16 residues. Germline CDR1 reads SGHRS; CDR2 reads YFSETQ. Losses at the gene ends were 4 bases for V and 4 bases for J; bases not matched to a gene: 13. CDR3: CASSLGTGVIGYGYTF. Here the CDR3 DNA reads TGCGCCAGCAGCCTGGGCACAGGGGTGATCGGCTATGGCTACACCTTC.

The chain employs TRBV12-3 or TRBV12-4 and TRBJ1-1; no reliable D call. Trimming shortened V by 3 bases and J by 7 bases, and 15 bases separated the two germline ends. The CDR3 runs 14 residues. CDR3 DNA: TGTGCCAGCAGTTTTAAGGGTTTTCGCGTTGAAGCTTTCTTT. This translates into CASSFKGFRVEAFF.

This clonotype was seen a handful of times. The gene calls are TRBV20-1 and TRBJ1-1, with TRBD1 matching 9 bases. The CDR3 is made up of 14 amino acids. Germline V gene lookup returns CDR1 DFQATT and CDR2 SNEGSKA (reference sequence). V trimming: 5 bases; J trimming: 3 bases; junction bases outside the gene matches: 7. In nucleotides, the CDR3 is TGCAGTGCTGTGGGGACAGGGTGGGACACTGAAGCTTTCTTT. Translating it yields CSAVGTGWDTEAFF.

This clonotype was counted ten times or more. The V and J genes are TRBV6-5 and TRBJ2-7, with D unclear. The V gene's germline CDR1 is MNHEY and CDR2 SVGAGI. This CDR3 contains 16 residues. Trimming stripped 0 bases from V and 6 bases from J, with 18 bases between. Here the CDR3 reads CASSYSSIGSSSEQYF. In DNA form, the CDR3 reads TGTGCCAGCAGTTACTCGTCAATCGGCTCGTCGTCCGAGCAGTACTTC.

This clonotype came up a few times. In DNA form, the CDR3 reads TGCAGTGCTCCAAAATATGGTGGGTCCCCCGGCTACACCTTC. Protein sequence: CSAPKYGGSPGYTF. J is TRBJ1-2 and V is TRBV20-1, with D hard to call. The V and J ends lost 5 bases and 8 bases respectively, with 21 bases between them. The CDR3 length is 14 residues. From germline, CDR1 is DFQATT and CDR2 SNEGSKA (reference sequence).

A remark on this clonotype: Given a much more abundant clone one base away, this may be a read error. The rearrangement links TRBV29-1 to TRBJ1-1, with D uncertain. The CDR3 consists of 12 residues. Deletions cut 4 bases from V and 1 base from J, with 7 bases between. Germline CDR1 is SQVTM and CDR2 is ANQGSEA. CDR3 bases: TGCAGCGTTGTTTTAGCGAACACTGAAGCTTTCTTT. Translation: CSVVLANTEAFF.

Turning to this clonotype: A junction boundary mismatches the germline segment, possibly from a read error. The CDR3 DNA follows: TGTGCCAGCTCACCACCGGGAGGGATAGTTGGTTCACCCCTCCATTTT. Residues: CASSPPGGIVGSPLHF. J is TRBJ1-6 and V is TRBV18; no clear D gene. The CDR3 is 16 residues long. Germline V gene lookup returns CDR1 KGHSH and CDR2 LQKENI. Drawing the rest from reference TRBV18 and TRBJ1-6, the complete variable domain is NAGVMQNPRHLVRRRGQEARLRCSPMKGHSHVYWYRQLPEEGLKFMVYLQKENIIDESGMPKERFSAEFPKEGPSILRIQQVVRGDSAAYFCASSPPGGIVGSPLHFGNGTRLTVT.

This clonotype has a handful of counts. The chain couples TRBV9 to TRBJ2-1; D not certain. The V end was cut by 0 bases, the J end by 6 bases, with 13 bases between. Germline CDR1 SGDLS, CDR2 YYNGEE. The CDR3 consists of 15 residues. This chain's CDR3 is CASSVGPTPANEQFF. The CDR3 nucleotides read TGTGCCAGCAGCGTAGGACCCACCCCGGCCAATGAGCAGTTCTTC.

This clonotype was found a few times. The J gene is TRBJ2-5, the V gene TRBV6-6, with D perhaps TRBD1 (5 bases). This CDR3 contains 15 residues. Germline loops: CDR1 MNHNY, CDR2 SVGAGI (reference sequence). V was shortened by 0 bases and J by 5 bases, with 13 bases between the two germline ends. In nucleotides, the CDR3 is TGTGCCAGCAGTTACTCGGCAGGGTTTTTGGAGACCCAGTACTTC. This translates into CASSYSAGFLETQYF.

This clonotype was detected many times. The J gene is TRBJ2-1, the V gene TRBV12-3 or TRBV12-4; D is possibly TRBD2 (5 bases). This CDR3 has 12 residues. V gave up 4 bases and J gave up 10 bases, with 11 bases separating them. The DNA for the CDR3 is TGTGCCAGCAGTTATTCTAGCAGCGAGCAGTTCTTC. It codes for CASSYSSSEQFF.

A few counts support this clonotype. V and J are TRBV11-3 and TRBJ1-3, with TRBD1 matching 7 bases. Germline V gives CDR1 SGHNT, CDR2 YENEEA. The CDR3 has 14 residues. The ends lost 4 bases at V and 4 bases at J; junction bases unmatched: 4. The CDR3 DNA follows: TGTGCCAGCAGCTCGGGACAGCCAGGAAACACCATATATTTT. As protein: CASSSGQPGNTIYF.

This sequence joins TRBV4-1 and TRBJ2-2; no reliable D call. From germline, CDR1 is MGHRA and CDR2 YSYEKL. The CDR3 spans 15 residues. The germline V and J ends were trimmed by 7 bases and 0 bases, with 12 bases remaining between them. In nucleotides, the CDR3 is TGCGCCAGCACGGCTGGCGGATCGAACACCGGGGAGCTGTTTTTT. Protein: CASTAGGSNTGELFF.

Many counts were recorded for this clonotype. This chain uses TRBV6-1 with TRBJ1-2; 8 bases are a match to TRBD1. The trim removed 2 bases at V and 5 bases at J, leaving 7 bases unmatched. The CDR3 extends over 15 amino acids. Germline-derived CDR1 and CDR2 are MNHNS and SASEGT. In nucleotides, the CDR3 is TGTGCCAGCAGTGAAAACTGGGACAGGATGTATGGCTACACCTTC. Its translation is CASSENWDRMYGYTF.

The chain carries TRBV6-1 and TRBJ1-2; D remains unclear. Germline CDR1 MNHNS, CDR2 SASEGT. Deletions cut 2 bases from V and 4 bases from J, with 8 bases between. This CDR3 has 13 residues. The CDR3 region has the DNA TGTGCCAGCAGTGAAACCCTGTCCTATGGCTACACCTTC. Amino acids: CASSETLSYGYTF.

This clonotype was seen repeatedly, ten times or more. CDR3 nucleotide sequence: TGTGCCAGCAGTGCAATGATGAACACTGAAGCTTTCTTT. This encodes CASSAMMNTEAFF. This chain joins TRBV6-1 and TRBJ1-1; D is ambiguous. Per germline, CDR1 MNHNS and CDR2 SASEGT. V shed 4 bases and J shed 0 bases, with 6 bases lying between them. This CDR3 contains 13 residues.

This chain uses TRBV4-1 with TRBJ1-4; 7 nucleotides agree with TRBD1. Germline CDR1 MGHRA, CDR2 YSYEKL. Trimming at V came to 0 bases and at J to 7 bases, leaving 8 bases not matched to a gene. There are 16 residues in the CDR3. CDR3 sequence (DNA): TGCGCCAGCAGCCAAGAACCGGGACAGAAGACTGAAAAACTGTTTTTT. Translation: CASSQEPGQKTEKLFF.

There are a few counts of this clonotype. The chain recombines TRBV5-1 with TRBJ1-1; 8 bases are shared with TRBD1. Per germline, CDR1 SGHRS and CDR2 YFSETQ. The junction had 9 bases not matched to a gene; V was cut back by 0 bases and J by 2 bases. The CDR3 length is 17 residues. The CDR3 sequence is CASSLGIRDRKNTEAFF. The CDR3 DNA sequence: TGCGCCAGCAGCTTGGGGATCCGGGACAGGAAAAACACTGAAGCTTTCTTT.

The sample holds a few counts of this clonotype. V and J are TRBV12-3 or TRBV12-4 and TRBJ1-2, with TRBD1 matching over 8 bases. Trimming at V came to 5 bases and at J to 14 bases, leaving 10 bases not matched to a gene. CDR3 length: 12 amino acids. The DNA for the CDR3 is TGTGCCAGCAGTGACAGACAGGGGAAGAGAACCTTC. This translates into CASSDRQGKRTF.

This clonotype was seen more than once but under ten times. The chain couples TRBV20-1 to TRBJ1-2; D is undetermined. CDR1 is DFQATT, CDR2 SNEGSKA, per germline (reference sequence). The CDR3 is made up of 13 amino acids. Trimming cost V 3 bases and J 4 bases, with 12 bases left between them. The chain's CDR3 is CSASDTGIYGYTF. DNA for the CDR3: TGCAGTGCTAGTGACACGGGAATCTATGGCTACACCTTC.

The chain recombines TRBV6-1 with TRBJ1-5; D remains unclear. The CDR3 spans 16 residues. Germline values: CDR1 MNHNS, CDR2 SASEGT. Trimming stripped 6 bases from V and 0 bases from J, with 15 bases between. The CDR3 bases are TGTGCCAGCAGCCAAGGATACATTAATAGCAATCAGCCCCAGCATTTT. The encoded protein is CASSQGYINSNQPQHF.

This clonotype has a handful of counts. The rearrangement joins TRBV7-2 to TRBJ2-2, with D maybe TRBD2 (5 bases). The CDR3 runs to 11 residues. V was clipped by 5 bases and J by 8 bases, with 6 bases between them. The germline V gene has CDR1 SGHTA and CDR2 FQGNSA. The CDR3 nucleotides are TGTGCCAGCAGCACTAGGGGGGAGCTGTTTTTT. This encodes CASSTRGELFF. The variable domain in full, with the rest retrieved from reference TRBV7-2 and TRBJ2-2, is GAGVSQSPSNKVTEKGKDVELRCDPISGHTALYWYRQSLGQGLEFLIYFQGNSAPDKSGLPSDRFSAERTGGSVSTLTIQRTQQEDSAVYLCASSTRGELFFGEGSRLTVL.

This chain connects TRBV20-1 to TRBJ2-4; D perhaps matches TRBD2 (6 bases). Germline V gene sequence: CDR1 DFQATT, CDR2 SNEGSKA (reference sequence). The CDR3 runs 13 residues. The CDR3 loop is CTTRDGRRNIQYF. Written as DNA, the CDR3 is TGCACTACCAGGGATGGGAGGAGGAACATTCAGTACTTC.

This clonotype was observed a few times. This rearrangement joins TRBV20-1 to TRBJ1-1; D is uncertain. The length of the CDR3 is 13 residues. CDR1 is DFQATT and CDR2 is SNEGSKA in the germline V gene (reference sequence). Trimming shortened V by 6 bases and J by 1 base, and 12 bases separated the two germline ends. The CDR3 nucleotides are TGCAGTGCCCTACGTCTCGCGAACACTGAAGCTTTCTTT. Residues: CSALRLANTEAFF.